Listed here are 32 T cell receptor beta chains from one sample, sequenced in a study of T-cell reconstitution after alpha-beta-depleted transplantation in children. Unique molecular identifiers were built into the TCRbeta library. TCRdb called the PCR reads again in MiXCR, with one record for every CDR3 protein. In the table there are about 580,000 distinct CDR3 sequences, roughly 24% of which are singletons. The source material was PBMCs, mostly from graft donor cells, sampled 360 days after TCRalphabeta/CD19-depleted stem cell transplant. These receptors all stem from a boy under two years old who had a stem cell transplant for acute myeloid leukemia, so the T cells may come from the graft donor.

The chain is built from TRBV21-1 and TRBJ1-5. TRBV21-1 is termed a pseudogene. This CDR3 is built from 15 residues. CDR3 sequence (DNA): TGTGCCAGCAGCAAGAGAAGGGCCAGCAATCAGCCCCAGCATTTT. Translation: CASSKRRASNQPQHF.

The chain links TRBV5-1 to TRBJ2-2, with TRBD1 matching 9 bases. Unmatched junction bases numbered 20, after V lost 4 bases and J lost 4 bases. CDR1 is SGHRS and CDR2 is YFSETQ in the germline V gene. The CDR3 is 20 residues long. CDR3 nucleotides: TGCGCCAGCAGCGGATACCGGGACAGGGAAATTGCCGGTCTCACCGGGGAGCTGTTTTTT. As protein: CASSGYRDREIAGLTGELFF.

CDR3 DNA: TGTGCCAGCAAAACGGAAGGATACAGGGTAGAGTACGAGCAGTACGTC. Its translation is CASKTEGYRVEYEQYV. The chain has TRBV25-1 and TRBJ2-7, with a weak D call TRBD1 (6 bases). V lost 7 bases and J lost 4, with 23 bases in between. Germline lookup yields CDR1 MGHDK and CDR2 SYGVNS. The CDR3 totals 16 residues.

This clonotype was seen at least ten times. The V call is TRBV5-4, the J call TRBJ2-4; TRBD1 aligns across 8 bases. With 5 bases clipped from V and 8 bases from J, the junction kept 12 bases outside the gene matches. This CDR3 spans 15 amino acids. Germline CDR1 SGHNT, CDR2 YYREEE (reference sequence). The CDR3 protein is CASRSDREGVDIQYF. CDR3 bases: TGTGCCAGCAGGTCGGACAGGGAAGGTGTGGACATTCAGTACTTC.

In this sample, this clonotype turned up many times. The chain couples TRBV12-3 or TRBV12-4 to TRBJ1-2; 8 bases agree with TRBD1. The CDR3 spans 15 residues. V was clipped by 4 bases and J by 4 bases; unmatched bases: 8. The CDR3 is CASSSQGAIAYGYTF. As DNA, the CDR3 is TGTGCCAGCAGTTCGCAGGGGGCCATTGCCTATGGCTACACCTTC.

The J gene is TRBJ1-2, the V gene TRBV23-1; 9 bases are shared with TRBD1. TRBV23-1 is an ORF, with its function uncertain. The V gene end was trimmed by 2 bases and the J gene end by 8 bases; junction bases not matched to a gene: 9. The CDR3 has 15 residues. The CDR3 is CASSQPTDRGSGYTF. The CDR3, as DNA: TGCGCCAGCAGTCAACCCACGGACAGGGGAAGCGGCTACACCTTC.

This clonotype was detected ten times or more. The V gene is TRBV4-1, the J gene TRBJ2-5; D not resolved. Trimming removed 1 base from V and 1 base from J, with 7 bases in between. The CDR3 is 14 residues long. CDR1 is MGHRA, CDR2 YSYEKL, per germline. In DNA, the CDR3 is TGCGCCAGCAGCCAAGTGGCAGCCCAAGAGACCCAGTACTTC. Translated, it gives CASSQVAAQETQYF.

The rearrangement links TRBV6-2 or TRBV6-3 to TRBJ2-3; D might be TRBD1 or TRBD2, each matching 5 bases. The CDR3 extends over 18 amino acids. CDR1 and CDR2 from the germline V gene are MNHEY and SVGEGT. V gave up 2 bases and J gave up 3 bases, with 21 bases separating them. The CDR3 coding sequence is TGTGCCAGCAGTTACATTGGGGCCTTTGGACTTCTTACAGATACGCAGTATTTT. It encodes CASSYIGAFGLLTDTQYF.

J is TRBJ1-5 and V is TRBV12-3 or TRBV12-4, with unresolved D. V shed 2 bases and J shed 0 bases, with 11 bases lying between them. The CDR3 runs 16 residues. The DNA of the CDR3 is TGTGCCAGCAGTTTACCTGGGGTTTATAGCAATCAGCCCCAGCATTTT. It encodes CASSLPGVYSNQPQHF.

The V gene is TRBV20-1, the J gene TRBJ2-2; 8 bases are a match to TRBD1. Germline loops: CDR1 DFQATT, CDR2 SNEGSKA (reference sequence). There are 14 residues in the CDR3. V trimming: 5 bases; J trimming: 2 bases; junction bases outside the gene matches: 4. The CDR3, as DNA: TGCAGTGCTCCCAGGGGGCTAAACACCGGGGAGCTGTTTTTT. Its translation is CSAPRGLNTGELFF.

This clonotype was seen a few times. CDR3 region: CASSRRASPHTYEQYF. The CDR3, as DNA: TGTGCCAGCAGCCGGCGGGCCTCCCCGCACACCTACGAGCAGTACTTC. V usage is TRBV6-1 and J usage is TRBJ2-7; D might be TRBD2 (5 bases). The CDR3 has 16 amino acids. Trimming pared 6 bases from V and 2 bases from J, leaving 20 bases between. Germline V gives CDR1 MNHNS, CDR2 SASEGT.

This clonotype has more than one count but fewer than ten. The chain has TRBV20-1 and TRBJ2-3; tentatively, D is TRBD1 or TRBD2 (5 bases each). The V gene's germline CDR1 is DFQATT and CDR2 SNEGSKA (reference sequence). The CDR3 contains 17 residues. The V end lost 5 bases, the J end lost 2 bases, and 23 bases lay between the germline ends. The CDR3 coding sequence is TGCAGTGCTCTCTACCAGGGACCGGCACTTATCACAGATACGCAGTATTTT. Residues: CSALYQGPALITDTQYF.

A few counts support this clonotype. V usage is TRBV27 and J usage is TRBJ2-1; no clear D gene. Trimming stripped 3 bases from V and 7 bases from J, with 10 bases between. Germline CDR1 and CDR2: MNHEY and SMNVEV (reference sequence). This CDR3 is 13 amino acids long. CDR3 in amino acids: CASSLGWTNEQFF. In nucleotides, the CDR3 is TGTGCCAGCAGTTTGGGGTGGACGAATGAGCAGTTCTTC.

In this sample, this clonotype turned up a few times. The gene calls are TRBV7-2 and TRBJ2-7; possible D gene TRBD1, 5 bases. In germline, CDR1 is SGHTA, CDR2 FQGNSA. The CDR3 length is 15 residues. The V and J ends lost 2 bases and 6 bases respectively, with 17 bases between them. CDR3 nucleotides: TGTGCCAGCAGCTTACGCACAGCTCCTCAGGGCGAGCAGTACGTC. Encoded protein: CASSLRTAPQGEQYV.

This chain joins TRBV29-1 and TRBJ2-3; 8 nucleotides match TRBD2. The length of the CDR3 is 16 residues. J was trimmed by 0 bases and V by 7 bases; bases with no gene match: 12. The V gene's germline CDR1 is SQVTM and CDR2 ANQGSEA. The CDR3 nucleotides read TGCAGCGCCGTCGTCCTACTAGCGGTCAGCACAGATACGCAGTATTTT. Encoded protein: CSAVVLLAVSTDTQYF.

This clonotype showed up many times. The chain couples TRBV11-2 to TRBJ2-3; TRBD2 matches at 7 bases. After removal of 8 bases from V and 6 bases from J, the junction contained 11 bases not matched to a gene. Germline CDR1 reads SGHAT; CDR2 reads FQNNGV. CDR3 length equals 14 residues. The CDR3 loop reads CASRSGVGGDTQYF. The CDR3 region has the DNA TGTGCCAGCCGCAGCGGGGTAGGCGGGGATACGCAGTATTTT.

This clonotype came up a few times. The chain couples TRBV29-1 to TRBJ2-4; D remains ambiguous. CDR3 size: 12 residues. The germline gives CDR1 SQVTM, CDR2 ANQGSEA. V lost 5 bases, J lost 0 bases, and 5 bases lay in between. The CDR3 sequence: CSVHLAKNIQYF. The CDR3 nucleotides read TGCAGCGTTCATCTAGCCAAAAACATTCAGTACTTC.

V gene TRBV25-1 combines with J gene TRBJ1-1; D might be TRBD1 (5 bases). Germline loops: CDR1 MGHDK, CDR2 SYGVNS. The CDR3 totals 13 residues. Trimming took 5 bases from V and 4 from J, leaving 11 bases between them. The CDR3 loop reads CASSPQGPTEAFF. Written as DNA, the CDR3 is TGTGCCAGCAGTCCCCAGGGTCCCACTGAAGCTTTCTTT. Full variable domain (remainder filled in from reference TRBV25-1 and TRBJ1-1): EADIYQTPRYLVIGTGKKITLECSQTMGHDKMYWYQQDPGMELHLIHYSYGVNSTEKGDLSSESTVSRIRTEHFPLTLESARPSHTSQYLCASSPQGPTEAFFGQGTRLTVV.

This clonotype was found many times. The CDR3 loop is CASSGHPYEQYF. The CDR3 nucleotides read TGTGCCAGCAGTGGACACCCCTACGAGCAGTACTTC. The chain combines TRBV3-1 with TRBJ2-7; weak D call: TRBD1 (5 bases). The CDR3 is made up of 12 amino acids. Trimming removed 6 bases from V and 2 bases from J, with 8 bases in between. Germline CDR1 and CDR2: LGHDT and YNNKEL (reference sequence).

The CDR3 sequence: CASTLTGGMNTEAFF. The CDR3 DNA reads as TGTGCCAGTACCCTGACAGGGGGGATGAACACTGAAGCTTTCTTT. The chain combines TRBV19 with TRBJ1-1; 9 bases line up with TRBD1. This CDR3 is built from 15 residues. The germline CDR1 and CDR2 sequences are LNHDA and SQIVND (reference sequence). Germline trimming cut 7 bases from V and 0 bases from J; bases unmatched to any gene: 6.

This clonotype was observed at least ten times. The chain's CDR3 is CASSLTGGEQYF. CDR3 bases: TGTGCCAGCAGCCTGACCGGAGGGGAGCAGTACTTC. The chain links TRBV7-2 to TRBJ2-7; D is perhaps TRBD2 (6 bases). CDR3 length: 12 residues. Trimming removed 5 bases at V and 7 bases at J, with 12 bases between. Germline V CDR1 and CDR2: SGHTA, FQGNSA. Variable domain in full (rest from reference TRBV7-2 and TRBJ2-7): GAGVSQSPSNKVTEKGKDVELRCDPISGHTALYWYRQSLGQGLEFLIYFQGNSAPDKSGLPSDRFSAERTGGSVSTLTIQRTQQEDSAVYLCASSLTGGEQYFGPGTRLTVT.

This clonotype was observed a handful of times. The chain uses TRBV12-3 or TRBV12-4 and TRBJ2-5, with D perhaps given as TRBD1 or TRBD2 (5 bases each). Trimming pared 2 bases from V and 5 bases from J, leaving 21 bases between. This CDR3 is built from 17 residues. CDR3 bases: TGTGCCAGCAGTTTACCTGGGCAGGGAGTCCCTGGTGAGACCCAGTACTTC. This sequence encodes CASSLPGQGVPGETQYF.

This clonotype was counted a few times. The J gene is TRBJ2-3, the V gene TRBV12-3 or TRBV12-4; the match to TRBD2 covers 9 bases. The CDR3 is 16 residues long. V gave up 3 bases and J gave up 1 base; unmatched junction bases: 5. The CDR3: CASSFGAGGGTDTQYF. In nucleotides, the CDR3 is TGTGCCAGCAGTTTCGGAGCGGGGGGCGGCACAGATACGCAGTATTTT.

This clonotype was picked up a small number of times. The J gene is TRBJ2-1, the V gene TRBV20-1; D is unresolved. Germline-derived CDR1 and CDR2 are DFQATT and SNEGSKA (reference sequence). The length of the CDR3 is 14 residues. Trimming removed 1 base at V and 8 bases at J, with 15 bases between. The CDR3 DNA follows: TGCAGTGCTAGAGTGTTAGTGGCCCCTCATGAGCAGTTCTTC. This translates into CSARVLVAPHEQFF.

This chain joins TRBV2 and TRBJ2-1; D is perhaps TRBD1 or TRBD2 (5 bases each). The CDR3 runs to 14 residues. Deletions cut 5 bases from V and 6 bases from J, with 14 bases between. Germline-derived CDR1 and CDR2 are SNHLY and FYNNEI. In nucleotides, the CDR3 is TGTGCCAGCAGTCTACATAAGGGACGCAATGAGCAGTTCTTC. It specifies CASSLHKGRNEQFF.

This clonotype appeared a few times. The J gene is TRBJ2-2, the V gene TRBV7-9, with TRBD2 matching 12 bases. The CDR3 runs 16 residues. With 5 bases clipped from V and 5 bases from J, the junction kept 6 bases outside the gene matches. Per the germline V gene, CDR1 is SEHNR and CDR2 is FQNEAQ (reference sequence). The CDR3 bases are TGTGCCAGCAGCGCACGGACTAGCGGGGCGACCGGGGAGCTGTTTTTT. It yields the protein CASSARTSGATGELFF.

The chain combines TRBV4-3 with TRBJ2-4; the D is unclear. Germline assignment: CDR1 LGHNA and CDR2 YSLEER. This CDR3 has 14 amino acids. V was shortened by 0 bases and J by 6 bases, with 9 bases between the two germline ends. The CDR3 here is CASSQESSRNIQYF. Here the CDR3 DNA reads TGCGCCAGCAGCCAAGAAAGCAGCAGAAACATTCAGTACTTC.

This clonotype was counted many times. Here the CDR3 DNA reads TGCAGTGCTAGCCCCTTTACAGGGGTGGGTGGCACAGATACGCAGTATTTT. It specifies CSASPFTGVGGTDTQYF. The genes are TRBV20-1 and TRBJ2-3; TRBD1 aligns across 7 bases. The CDR3 sequence is 17 residues long. J was trimmed by 1 base and V by 3 bases; bases with no gene match: 13. CDR1 is DFQATT, CDR2 SNEGSKA, per germline (reference sequence).

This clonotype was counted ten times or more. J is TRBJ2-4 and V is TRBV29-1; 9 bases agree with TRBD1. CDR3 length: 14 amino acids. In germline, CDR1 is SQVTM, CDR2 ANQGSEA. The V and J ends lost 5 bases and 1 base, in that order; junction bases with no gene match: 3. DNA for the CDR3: TGCAGCGTTATAACAGGGGGCGCCAAAAACATTCAGTACTTC. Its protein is CSVITGGAKNIQYF.

This CDR3 reads CASSQGEWGVRDTQYF. The CDR3 region has the DNA TGTGCCAGCAGCCAAGGGGAATGGGGGGTCAGAGATACGCAGTATTTT. The rearrangement uses TRBV4-2 and TRBJ2-3, with D possibly matching TRBD2 (6 bases). The CDR3 is 16 residues long. Germline CDR1 LGHNA, CDR2 YNFKEQ. V was pared by 1 base and J by 5 bases, with 16 bases between.

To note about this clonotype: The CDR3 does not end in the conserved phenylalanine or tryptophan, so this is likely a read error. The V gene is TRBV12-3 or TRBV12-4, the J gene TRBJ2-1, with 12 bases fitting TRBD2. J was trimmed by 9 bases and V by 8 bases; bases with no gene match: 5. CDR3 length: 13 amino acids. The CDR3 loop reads CASVLAGGPEQFS. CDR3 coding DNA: TGTGCCAGCGTACTAGCGGGGGGCCCTGAGCAGTTCTCC.

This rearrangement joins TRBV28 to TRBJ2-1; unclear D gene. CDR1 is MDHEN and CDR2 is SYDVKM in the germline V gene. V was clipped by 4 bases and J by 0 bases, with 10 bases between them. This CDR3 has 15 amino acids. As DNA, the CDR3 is TGTGCCAGCAGTTCCCCCGGCCGCTCCTACAATGAGCAGTTCTTC. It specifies CASSSPGRSYNEQFF.